The 32 T cell receptor beta chains below were found in one sample sequenced in a study of blood T cells in healthy people across ages. PCR was performed a second time for roughly 6 to 12 cycles using a sample-barcoded 5' primer and a J-beta primer mix. TCRdb fed the 5' RACE reads into MiXCR, producing one record per CDR3 protein. The sample records over a million distinct CDR3 sequences, under 55% being singletons. Sequences were obtained from blood. The origin of the receptors is a woman younger than 35 in good health.

Concerning this clonotype: A much larger clone lies one base from this, so it may be a read error. The chain joins TRBV29-1 to TRBJ2-1, with a possible D match to TRBD1 (5 bases). V was trimmed by 6 bases and J by 13 bases, leaving 19 bases between them. The CDR3 length is 12 residues. The V gene's germline CDR1 is SQVTM and CDR2 ANQGSEA. The CDR3 sequence is CSVGHSQETQFF. DNA of the CDR3: TGCAGCGTGGGGCACTCACAAGAGACCCAGTTCTTC.

This clonotype showed up just a few times. The chain has TRBV7-9 and TRBJ1-2; weak D call: TRBD1 (6 bases). The CDR3 contains 15 residues. Germline V gene lookup returns CDR1 SEHNR and CDR2 FQNEAQ (reference sequence). V was trimmed by 1 base and J by 4 bases, leaving 13 bases between them. The CDR3 protein is CASSLGRGAIYGYTF. As DNA, the CDR3 is TGTGCCAGCAGCTTAGGGCGGGGGGCGATCTATGGCTACACCTTC.

The chain uses TRBV15 and TRBJ2-5, with 7 bases matching TRBD1. Germline CDR1 is LNHNV and CDR2 is YYDKDF (reference sequence). V gave up 3 bases and J gave up 0 bases; unmatched junction bases: 7. The CDR3 totals 16 residues. The DNA for the CDR3 is TGTGCCACCAGCAGGGACAGGTCATCGTACCAAGAGACCCAGTACTTC. Translating gives CATSRDRSSYQETQYF. Full variable domain (missing parts from reference TRBV15 and TRBJ2-5): DAMVIQNPRYQVTQFGKPVTLSCSQTLNHNVMYWYQQKSSQAPKLLFHYYDKDFNNEADTPDNFQSRRPNTSFCFLDIRSPGLGDTAMYLCATSRDRSSYQETQYFGPGTRLLVL.

V gene TRBV7-9 combines with J gene TRBJ1-2; D is undetermined. This CDR3 spans 14 amino acids. V was cut by 1 base and J by 4 bases, with 10 bases left in between. Germline lookup yields CDR1 SEHNR and CDR2 FQNEAQ (reference sequence). This CDR3 reads CASSLEGPVYGYTF. The DNA of the CDR3 is TGTGCCAGCAGCTTAGAAGGCCCTGTCTATGGCTACACCTTC.

The chain carries TRBV28 and TRBJ1-2; no definite D call. Germline V gives CDR1 MDHEN, CDR2 SYDVKM. Trimming removed 8 bases at V and 4 bases at J, with 8 bases between. CDR3 length: 11 amino acids. CDR3 protein: CASGRIYGYTF. CDR3 bases: TGTGCCAGCGGACGGATCTATGGCTACACCTTC.

This clonotype was picked up many times. The J gene is TRBJ1-2, the V gene TRBV6-5, with 10 bases lining up with TRBD1. The germline CDR1 and CDR2 sequences are MNHEY and SVGAGI. CDR3 length: 16 amino acids. V shed 2 bases, J shed 3 bases, and the junction held 6 bases outside the gene matches. The CDR3 spells CASSYGSTGGYYGYTF. CDR3 bases: TGTGCCAGCAGTTACGGGTCGACAGGGGGCTACTATGGCTACACCTTC.

Points on this clonotype: Just one base apart from a much larger clone, this may be a read error. V gene TRBV29-1 combines with J gene TRBJ2-5, with D maybe TRBD1 (5 bases). There are 12 residues in the CDR3. Germline-derived CDR1 and CDR2 are SQVTM and ANQGSEA. Between the trimmed V and J ends, which lost 6 bases and 11 bases, there was a span of 19 bases. This CDR3 is CSVHDSHNEQYF. DNA of the CDR3: TGCAGCGTCCATGACAGTCACAATGAGCAGTACTTC.

This clonotype turned up a few times. The chain recombines TRBV12-3 or TRBV12-4 with TRBJ2-3; 12 nucleotides line up with TRBD2. Unmatched junction bases numbered 6, after V lost 1 base and J lost 10 bases. The CDR3 has 15 residues. The CDR3 DNA follows: TGTGCCAGCAGTTTAGGACTAGCGGGAGTGCGGTCGCAGTATTTT. It is translated as CASSLGLAGVRSQYF.

This clonotype was seen a few times. J is TRBJ2-5 and V is TRBV10-3, with 8 bases lining up with TRBD2. There are 12 residues in the CDR3. Trimming removed 5 bases from V and 4 bases from J; junction bases left unmatched: 0. CDR1 ENHRY and CDR2 SYGVKD come from the germline V gene. The CDR3 nucleotides read TGTGCCATCAGTCTAGCGGGAGAGACCCAGTACTTC. It codes for CAISLAGETQYF.

The rearrangement joins TRBV27 to TRBJ2-3, with D possibly matching TRBD1 (5 bases). The germline V gene encodes CDR1 MNHEY and CDR2 SMNVEV (reference sequence). The V end lost 7 bases, the J end lost 6 bases, and 8 bases lay between the germline ends. This CDR3 has 11 residues. CDR3 loop: CASKGLDTQYF. The CDR3 DNA follows: TGTGCCAGCAAGGGGTTGGATACGCAGTATTTT.

This clonotype was seen more than once but under ten times. The chain uses TRBV10-3 and TRBJ2-1; D unresolved. Trimming took 3 bases from V and 6 from J, leaving 6 bases between them. CDR1 ENHRY and CDR2 SYGVKD come from the germline V gene. The CDR3 length is 12 residues. The CDR3 DNA sequence: TGTGCCATCAGTGAATTTAGCAATGAGCAGTTCTTC. This sequence encodes CAISEFSNEQFF.

The chain joins TRBV5-1 to TRBJ2-1; 12 nucleotides match TRBD1. The CDR3 totals 16 residues. Germline lookup yields CDR1 SGHRS and CDR2 YFSETQ. V lost 0 bases and J lost 9; bases outside the gene matches: 7. As DNA, the CDR3 is TGCGCCAGCAGCTTGGTGGGTGGGACAGGGGGCAGTGAGCAGTTCTTC. It is translated as CASSLVGGTGGSEQFF.

The chain is built from TRBV5-4 and TRBJ1-5, with D uncertain. CDR3 length: 17 amino acids. The V end lost 4 bases, the J end lost 0 bases, and 17 bases lay between the germline ends. In germline, CDR1 is SGHNT, CDR2 YYREEE (reference sequence). CDR3 DNA: TGTGCCAGCAGCCCCTATTCCCAGAGTTATAGCAATCAGCCCCAGCATTTT. This translates into CASSPYSQSYSNQPQHF.

The V and J genes are TRBV7-2 and TRBJ1-6, with D hard to call. V was shortened by 7 bases and J by 1 base, with 11 bases between the two germline ends. CDR3 length: 15 residues. Germline V gene sequence: CDR1 SGHTA, CDR2 FQGNSA. The CDR3 region is CASNLAVSYNSPLHF. As DNA, the CDR3 is TGTGCCAGCAACCTCGCGGTGTCCTATAATTCACCCCTCCACTTT. The variable domain in full, completed from reference TRBV7-2 and TRBJ1-6, reads GAGVSQSPSNKVTEKGKDVELRCDPISGHTALYWYRQSLGQGLEFLIYFQGNSAPDKSGLPSDRFSAERTGGSVSTLTIQRTQQEDSAVYLCASNLAVSYNSPLHFGNGTRLTVT.

This clonotype turned up a few times. The rearrangement links TRBV27 to TRBJ1-2; TRBD1 aligns across 9 bases. The J segment lost 10 bases and the V segment lost 2 bases, leaving 5 bases of the junction unmatched. The CDR3 is made up of 13 amino acids. Germline V gives CDR1 MNHEY, CDR2 SMNVEV (reference sequence). The CDR3 loop is CASSLIRTGDYTF. The CDR3, as DNA: TGTGCCAGCAGTTTAATCAGGACAGGGGACTACACCTTC.

This clonotype was observed a handful of times. V and J are TRBV6-2 or TRBV6-3 and TRBJ2-1, with TRBD2 identical over 8 bases. CDR3 length: 15 residues. Germline lookup yields CDR1 MNHEY and CDR2 SVGEGT. Losses at the gene ends were 6 bases for V and 1 base for J; bases not matched to a gene: 5. CDR3 coding DNA: TGTGCCAGCAGAGATAGCGGGAAGTCCTACAATGAGCAGTTCTTC. Protein sequence: CASRDSGKSYNEQFF.

The genes are TRBV12-3 or TRBV12-4 and TRBJ2-4; the match to TRBD2 covers 13 bases. The DNA matches TRBJ2-7 better at its end, which makes the J call doubtful. The CDR3 is 16 residues long. The CDR3: CASSPRTSGSVCEQYF. CDR3 nucleotides: TGTGCCAGCAGCCCCCGGACTAGCGGGAGTGTATGCGAGCAGTACTTC.

In nucleotides, the CDR3 is TGCAGTGCTGGGACCGGTCGGGGCACTGAAGCTTTCTTT. Translating gives CSAGTGRGTEAFF. The rearrangement links TRBV20-1 to TRBJ1-1; perhaps TRBD1 as D (5 bases). CDR1 is DFQATT, CDR2 SNEGSKA, per germline (reference sequence). CDR3 length equals 13 residues. V lost 5 bases to trimming and J lost 4 bases, with 14 bases between them.

V is TRBV2 and J is TRBJ2-1; 8 bases agree with TRBD2. CDR1 and CDR2 (germline): SNHLY, FYNNEI. With V trimmed by 6 bases and J by 7 bases, 17 bases remained unmatched. The CDR3 covers 17 residues. CDR3 region: CASRRPAGLGGVNEQFF. CDR3 DNA sequence: TGTGCCAGCAGGCGACCCGCGGGACTAGGGGGGGTGAATGAGCAGTTCTTC. Filled out from reference TRBV2 and TRBJ2-1, the complete variable domain reads EPEVTQTPSHQVTQMGQEVILRCVPISNHLYFYWYRQILGQKVEFLVSFYNNEISEKSEIFDDQFSVERPDGSNFTLKIRSTKLEDSAMYFCASRRPAGLGGVNEQFFGPGTRLTVL.

This chain joins TRBV20-1 and TRBJ1-2, with a possible D match to TRBD1 (5 bases). Deletions cut 3 bases from V and 4 bases from J, with 9 bases between. The CDR3 is 12 residues long. Germline loops: CDR1 DFQATT, CDR2 SNEGSKA (reference sequence). The CDR3 is CSASGGGYGYTF. In nucleotides, the CDR3 is TGCAGTGCTAGTGGCGGGGGCTATGGCTACACCTTC.

This clonotype showed up just a few times. The V and J genes are TRBV20-1 and TRBJ2-1; 7 bases match TRBD1. This CDR3 comprises 16 residues. Germline CDR1 reads DFQATT; CDR2 reads SNEGSKA (reference sequence). J was trimmed by 1 base and V by 0 bases; bases with no gene match: 6. The CDR3 reads CSARDAGGLSYNEQFF. The CDR3 region has the DNA TGCAGTGCTAGAGATGCAGGGGGTTTATCCTACAATGAGCAGTTCTTC.

Only one count was recorded for this clonotype. The chain joins TRBV10-3 to TRBJ2-1; the D is unclear. The CDR3 spans 13 residues. Trimming pared 3 bases from V and 5 bases from J, leaving 8 bases between. Germline CDR1 ENHRY, CDR2 SYGVKD. The CDR3 sequence is CAISELADNEQFF. The CDR3 nucleotides are TGTGCCATCAGTGAATTAGCTGACAATGAGCAGTTCTTC.

The gene calls are TRBV29-1 and TRBJ2-2; 16 positions match TRBD2. The CDR3 is 16 residues long. Per germline, CDR1 SQVTM and CDR2 ANQGSEA. Trimming at V came to 4 bases and at J to 7 bases, leaving 6 bases not matched to a gene. CDR3 residues: CSVAGLAGGPGGELFF. Here the CDR3 DNA reads TGCAGCGTTGCGGGACTAGCGGGAGGGCCTGGCGGGGAGCTGTTTTTT.

The chain links TRBV29-1 to TRBJ1-1; D not resolved. Germline lookup yields CDR1 SQVTM and CDR2 ANQGSEA. The CDR3 covers 13 residues. V lost 4 bases, J lost 4 bases, and 13 bases lay in between. The CDR3 coding sequence is TGCAGCGTTGGTAGGGCTACTGGCACTGAAGCTTTCTTT. Protein sequence: CSVGRATGTEAFF.

This clonotype was seen a few times. CDR3: CASSLIGGFSYNEQFF. The CDR3 region has the DNA TGTGCCAGCAGCTTAATAGGCGGGTTCTCCTACAATGAGCAGTTCTTC. The chain joins TRBV7-3 to TRBJ2-1; D perhaps matches TRBD2 (5 bases). This CDR3 is built from 16 residues. The germline V gene encodes CDR1 SGHTA and CDR2 FQGTGA. V was clipped by 1 base and J by 0 bases, with 10 bases between them.

On this clonotype itself: One junction end does not reproduce the germline sequence, and a read error may be involved. V usage is TRBV29-1 and J usage is TRBJ2-3, with 7 positions matching TRBD2. CDR3 size: 14 residues. Germline-derived CDR1 and CDR2 are SQVTM and ANQGSEA. This CDR3 is CSVGTSTPTETQYF. In DNA form, the CDR3 reads TGCAGCGTTGGGACTAGTACACCAACAGAGACGCAGTATTTT.

This clonotype was found a few times. The CDR3 loop reads CSVASPGQSYGYTF. CDR3 DNA: TGCAGCGTAGCTAGTCCGGGACAGTCCTATGGCTACACCTTC. The chain combines TRBV29-1 with TRBJ1-2; 7 bases fit TRBD1. The V gene's germline CDR1 is SQVTM and CDR2 ANQGSEA. The CDR3 has 14 residues. J gave up 4 bases and V 6 bases, and 11 bases lay outside the gene matches.

This clonotype was counted ten times or more. The junction and the germline gene differ at one end; a read error may be behind it. This chain joins TRBV5-1 and TRBJ1-1; no reliable D call. This CDR3 comprises 14 residues. Per the germline V gene, CDR1 is SGHRS and CDR2 is YFSETQ. The CDR3 sequence is CASSLEGGNTEAFF. CDR3 in DNA: TGTGCCAGCAGCTTAGAGGGCGGGAACACTGAAGCTTTCTTT.

The chain couples TRBV14 to TRBJ2-3; D gene unclear. V lost 2 bases and J 2 bases, leaving 8 bases between the germline ends. Germline V gene sequence: CDR1 SGHDN, CDR2 FVKESK. This CDR3 spans 14 amino acids. CDR3: CASSQLIDTDTQYF. For the CDR3, the DNA is TGTGCCAGCAGCCAATTGATTGACACAGATACGCAGTATTTT.

The rearrangement uses TRBV7-8 and TRBJ2-4; D is ambiguous. V dropped 5 bases and J dropped 1 base, with 9 bases sitting between them. The germline V gene has CDR1 SGHVS and CDR2 FQNEAQ. The CDR3 extends over 14 amino acids. This CDR3 reads CASSRDTAKNIQYF. The CDR3 DNA is TGTGCCAGCAGCCGCGACACGGCCAAAAACATTCAGTACTTC.

Worth noting for this clonotype: A much larger clone lies a single base off, so this may be a read error. The gene calls are TRBV5-1 and TRBJ1-2; D call uncertain. Germline V lookup: CDR1 SGHRS, CDR2 YFSETQ. The ends were cut back, 0 bases at V and 4 bases at J, with 10 bases in the middle. The CDR3 covers 14 residues. Here the CDR3 reads CASSLEEGRYGYTF. Written as DNA, the CDR3 is TGCGCCAGCAGCTTGGAGGAGGGCCGCTATGGCTACACCTTC.

This chain joins TRBV2 and TRBJ1-2; no definite D call. Germline V CDR1 and CDR2: SNHLY, FYNNEI. The CDR3 has 16 amino acids. V was pared by 2 bases and J by 4 bases, with 17 bases between. The CDR3 spells CASSETRHPWGYGYTF. CDR3 DNA: TGTGCCAGCAGTGAAACCCGACACCCATGGGGCTATGGCTACACCTTC. Filled out from reference TRBV2 and TRBJ1-2, the complete variable domain reads EPEVTQTPSHQVTQMGQEVILRCVPISNHLYFYWYRQILGQKVEFLVSFYNNEISEKSEIFDDQFSVERPDGSNFTLKIRSTKLEDSAMYFCASSETRHPWGYGYTFGSGTRLTVV.